Listed below are T cell receptor beta chains from one sample, sequenced in a study of blood T cell repertoires in COVID-19. Sequenced by immunoSEQ multiplex PCR; TCRdb stores in-frame clones only, minus some. The sample lists under 80,000 clones, approximately 90% occurring once. Input material: peripheral blood. These receptors all come from a man aged 65-85 years with active or convalescent COVID-19. Both conserved end residues are part of each CDR3. A D gene is named only where the DNA matches it firmly. The size of a clone is reported for some rows only, either as once, few or many, or as a class for expanded clones.

v_call: TRBV28; d_call: TRBD1; clone_size: .; j_call: TRBJ1-2; cdr3_aa: CASSQGARVGYTF; cdr3_nt: TGTGCCAGCAGTCAGGGGGCCCGGGTTGGCTACACCTTC
v_call: TRBV2; d_call: TRBD2; clone_size: .; j_call: TRBJ2-1; cdr3_aa: CASRVVAGGSYNEQFF; cdr3_nt: TGTGCCAGCAGGGTGGTGGCGGGAGGCTCCTACAATGAGCAGTTCTTC
v_call: TRBV4-1; d_call: .; clone_size: .; j_call: TRBJ2-3; cdr3_aa: CASSRNRDYLTDTQYF; cdr3_nt: TGCGCCAGCAGCCGGAACAGGGACTACTTAACAGATACGCAGTATTTT
v_call: TRBV7-9; d_call: .; clone_size: .; j_call: TRBJ2-1; cdr3_aa: CASSLVTDADEQFF; cdr3_nt: TGTGCCAGCAGCTTAGTTACCGACGCGGATGAGCAGTTCTTC
v_call: TRBV5-1; d_call: TRBD2; clone_size: .; j_call: TRBJ2-7; cdr3_aa: CASRMGGNWHEQYF; cdr3_nt: TGCGCCAGCAGAATGGGGGGGAATTGGCACGAGCAGTACTTC
v_call: TRBV4-1; d_call: TRBD2; clone_size: .; j_call: TRBJ2-7; cdr3_aa: CASSQDTGGIRYEQYF; cdr3_nt: TGCGCCAGCAGCCAAGACACGGGAGGCATCCGCTACGAGCAGTACTTC
v_call: TRBV7-2; d_call: .; clone_size: once; j_call: TRBJ1-2; cdr3_aa: CASSHDISYGYTF; cdr3_nt: TGTGCCAGCAGCCACGACATCAGCTATGGCTACACCTTC
v_call: TRBV28; d_call: .; clone_size: .; j_call: TRBJ1-5; cdr3_aa: CASSFSGNQPQHF; cdr3_nt: TGTGCCAGCAGTTTTTCGGGGAATCAGCCCCAGCATTTT
v_call: TRBV2; d_call: .; clone_size: .; j_call: TRBJ1-2; cdr3_aa: CASSVPEGYGYTF; cdr3_nt: TGTGCCAGCAGTGTTCCCGAGGGCTATGGCTACACCTTC
v_call: TRBV2; d_call: .; clone_size: .; j_call: TRBJ1-5; cdr3_aa: CASSVVGEGQPQHF; cdr3_nt: TGTGCCAGCAGTGTGGTGGGGGAGGGGCAGCCCCAGCATTTT
v_call: TRBV18; d_call: .; clone_size: once; j_call: TRBJ2-1; cdr3_aa: CASSPQTGIGNEQFF; cdr3_nt: TGTGCCAGCTCACCACAGACAGGAATCGGGAATGAGCAGTTCTTC
v_call: TRBV5-1; d_call: .; clone_size: .; j_call: TRBJ2-7; cdr3_aa: CASRSRDTAYEQYF; cdr3_nt: TGCGCCAGCAGGTCCCGGGACACGGCTTACGAGCAGTACTTC
v_call: TRBV24-1; d_call: .; clone_size: .; j_call: TRBJ1-2; cdr3_aa: CATSQGNYGYTF; cdr3_nt: TGTGCCACCAGTCAGGGGAACTATGGCTACACCTTC
v_call: TRBV28; d_call: .; clone_size: .; j_call: TRBJ1-4; cdr3_aa: CASSSTGPNEKLFF; cdr3_nt: TGTGCCAGCAGCTCGACAGGCCCTAATGAAAAACTGTTTTTT
v_call: TRBV4-3; d_call: TRBD2; clone_size: .; j_call: TRBJ2-1; cdr3_aa: CASSQDPGGGIYNEQFF; cdr3_nt: TGCGCCAGCAGCCAAGATCCTGGCGGGGGGATCTACAATGAGCAGTTCTTC
v_call: TRBV28; d_call: .; clone_size: .; j_call: TRBJ2-4; cdr3_aa: CATDNAKNIQYF; cdr3_nt: TGTGCCACAGACAATGCCAAAAACATTCAGTACTTC
v_call: TRBV6-5; d_call: .; clone_size: .; j_call: TRBJ1-1; cdr3_aa: CASTSPSAGEAFF; cdr3_nt: TGTGCCAGCACTTCCCCTTCCGCGGGCGAAGCTTTCTTT
v_call: TRBV3-1/TRBV3-2; d_call: TRBD1; clone_size: .; j_call: TRBJ1-1; cdr3_aa: CASSSVFQGGNTEAFF; cdr3_nt: TGTGCCAGCAGCTCGGTGTTTCAGGGGGGAAACACTGAAGCTTTCTTT
v_call: TRBV5-1; d_call: TRBD1; clone_size: .; j_call: TRBJ1-1; cdr3_aa: CASRTGGPNTEAFF; cdr3_nt: TGCGCCAGCCGAACAGGGGGCCCGAACACTGAAGCTTTCTTT
v_call: TRBV28; d_call: .; clone_size: .; j_call: TRBJ2-7; cdr3_aa: CASSLVSGGSYEQYF; cdr3_nt: TGTGCCAGCAGTTTAGTGTCAGGGGGGTCCTACGAGCAGTACTTC
v_call: TRBV4-1; d_call: TRBD2; clone_size: .; j_call: TRBJ2-3; cdr3_aa: CASSQISTSGGTDTQYF; cdr3_nt: TGCGCCAGCAGCCAAATCTCTACTAGCGGGGGCACAGATACGCAGTATTTT
v_call: TRBV11-3; d_call: .; clone_size: .; j_call: TRBJ2-7; cdr3_aa: CASSLAGNFEQYF; cdr3_nt: TGTGCCAGCAGCTTAGCTGGCAATTTCGAGCAGTACTTC
v_call: TRBV2; d_call: .; clone_size: .; j_call: TRBJ1-3; cdr3_aa: CASSEILSGNTIYF; cdr3_nt: TGTGCCAGCAGTGAAATCCTTTCTGGAAACACCATATATTTT
v_call: TRBV2; d_call: .; clone_size: .; j_call: TRBJ1-1; cdr3_aa: CASSHTDSPNTEAFF; cdr3_nt: TGTGCCAGCAGCCATACCGACAGTCCGAACACTGAAGCTTTCTTT
v_call: TRBV27; d_call: TRBD1; clone_size: once; j_call: TRBJ2-7; cdr3_aa: CASSLSGTGGKQYF; cdr3_nt: TGTGCCAGCAGTTTATCAGGGACAGGGGGCAAGCAGTACTTC
v_call: TRBV11-3; d_call: .; clone_size: .; j_call: TRBJ1-6; cdr3_aa: CASNVGTTNSPLHF; cdr3_nt: TGTGCCAGCAATGTAGGGACTACGAATTCACCCCTCCACTTT
v_call: TRBV10-3; d_call: TRBD2; clone_size: once; j_call: TRBJ2-5; cdr3_aa: CAISAGTTYQETQYF; cdr3_nt: TGTGCCATCAGTGCTGGGACTACTTACCAAGAGACCCAGTACTTC
v_call: TRBV18; d_call: .; clone_size: .; j_call: TRBJ1-1; cdr3_aa: CASSENQGSLSEAFF; cdr3_nt: TGTGCCAGCTCCGAGAACCAGGGATCTTTATCTGAAGCTTTCTTT
v_call: TRBV11-2; d_call: .; clone_size: .; j_call: TRBJ2-1; cdr3_aa: CASSYAGITYNEQFF; cdr3_nt: TGTGCCAGCAGCTATGCGGGGATTACCTACAATGAGCAGTTCTTC
v_call: TRBV5-1; d_call: TRBD1; clone_size: once; j_call: TRBJ2-2; cdr3_aa: CASSWTGNTGELFF; cdr3_nt: TGCGCCAGCAGCTGGACAGGGAACACCGGGGAGCTGTTTTTT
v_call: TRBV19; d_call: TRBD1; clone_size: .; j_call: TRBJ1-1; cdr3_aa: CASSKITGGKSNTEAFF; cdr3_nt: TGTGCCAGTAGCAAAATTACAGGGGGCAAATCGAACACTGAAGCTTTCTTT
v_call: TRBV27; d_call: .; clone_size: .; j_call: TRBJ1-1; cdr3_aa: CASRGVNTEAFF; cdr3_nt: TGTGCCAGCAGGGGAGTGAACACTGAAGCTTTCTTT
v_call: TRBV7-9; d_call: .; clone_size: .; j_call: TRBJ1-2; cdr3_aa: CASSFSNYGYTF; cdr3_nt: TGTGCCAGCAGCTTCAGTAACTATGGCTACACCTTC
v_call: TRBV28; d_call: .; clone_size: .; j_call: TRBJ1-2; cdr3_aa: CASSLDRPFYTF; cdr3_nt: TGTGCCAGCAGTTTAGACAGGCCTTTCTACACCTTC
v_call: TRBV7-9; d_call: .; clone_size: .; j_call: TRBJ1-2; cdr3_aa: CASSLVSGIYGYTF; cdr3_nt: TGTGCCAGCAGCTTAGTCTCAGGGATTTATGGCTACACCTTC
v_call: TRBV4-3; d_call: .; clone_size: .; j_call: TRBJ2-7; cdr3_aa: CASSRYADSSYEQYF; cdr3_nt: TGCGCCAGCAGCCGCTACGCGGACTCTTCCTACGAGCAGTACTTC
v_call: TRBV28; d_call: .; clone_size: .; j_call: TRBJ1-5; cdr3_aa: CASGLRSLPQHF; cdr3_nt: TGTGCCAGTGGACTGAGGTCCCTTCCCCAGCATTTT
v_call: TRBV19; d_call: TRBD1; clone_size: .; j_call: TRBJ1-2; cdr3_aa: CATRTSSTTGGGGGYTF; cdr3_nt: TGTGCCACTCGCACCTCCTCTACGACAGGGGGCGGAGGGGGCTACACCTTC
v_call: TRBV10-1; d_call: TRBD1; clone_size: .; j_call: TRBJ1-4; cdr3_aa: CASGLDRAQREKLFF; cdr3_nt: TGCGCCAGCGGGCTAGACAGGGCTCAGAGGGAAAAACTGTTTTTT
v_call: TRBV28; d_call: .; clone_size: .; j_call: TRBJ2-7; cdr3_aa: CASSPPLEGPYEQYF; cdr3_nt: TGTGCCAGCAGTCCTCCCTTGGAGGGTCCCTACGAGCAGTACTTC
v_call: TRBV5-1; d_call: TRBD1; clone_size: .; j_call: TRBJ1-5; cdr3_aa: CASSLGTGNQPQHF; cdr3_nt: TGCGCCAGCAGCTTAGGGACAGGCAATCAGCCCCAGCATTTT
v_call: TRBV13; d_call: TRBD2; clone_size: .; j_call: TRBJ2-1; cdr3_aa: CASSLRAGSNNEQFF; cdr3_nt: TGTGCCAGCAGCTTAAGAGCGGGATCAAATAATGAGCAGTTCTTC
v_call: TRBV6-5; d_call: TRBD1; clone_size: .; j_call: TRBJ2-2; cdr3_aa: CASSYRTGGTGELFF; cdr3_nt: TGTGCCAGCAGTTATAGGACAGGGGGCACCGGGGAGCTGTTTTTT
v_call: TRBV28; d_call: .; clone_size: .; j_call: TRBJ1-1; cdr3_aa: CASRLGQPTEAFF; cdr3_nt: TGTGCCAGCAGGTTAGGACAGCCCACTGAAGCTTTCTTT
v_call: TRBV5-1; d_call: TRBD2; clone_size: .; j_call: TRBJ2-2; cdr3_aa: CASSPGTSGTGELFF; cdr3_nt: TGCGCCAGCAGTCCCGGGACTAGCGGGACCGGGGAGCTGTTTTTT
v_call: TRBV7-8; d_call: .; clone_size: .; j_call: TRBJ1-6; cdr3_aa: CASSLVGGRGDSPLHF; cdr3_nt: TGTGCCAGCAGCTTAGTAGGGGGTAGGGGTGATTCACCCCTCCACTTT
v_call: TRBV5-1; d_call: .; clone_size: .; j_call: TRBJ1-1; cdr3_aa: CASSLNMNTEAFF; cdr3_nt: TGCGCCAGCAGTTTAAACATGAACACTGAAGCTTTCTTT
v_call: TRBV7-9; d_call: TRBD1; clone_size: .; j_call: TRBJ1-2; cdr3_aa: CASSPGGYLGYTF; cdr3_nt: TGTGCCAGCAGCCCAGGGGGATATTTGGGCTACACCTTC
v_call: TRBV10-3; d_call: TRBD1; clone_size: .; j_call: TRBJ1-6; cdr3_aa: CAIRQGVGNSPLHF; cdr3_nt: TGTGCCATCAGGCAGGGGGTGGGTAATTCACCCCTCCACTTT
v_call: TRBV6-5; d_call: .; clone_size: .; j_call: TRBJ2-1; cdr3_aa: CASTDPAEGLQFF; cdr3_nt: TGTGCCAGCACCGACCCCGCGGAGGGACTTCAGTTCTTC
v_call: TRBV28; d_call: TRBD1; clone_size: .; j_call: TRBJ1-1; cdr3_aa: CASTSGGTEAFF; cdr3_nt: TGTGCCAGCACCTCAGGGGGCACTGAAGCTTTCTTT
v_call: TRBV5-1; d_call: .; clone_size: few; j_call: TRBJ1-1; cdr3_aa: CASSFAGFNTEAFF; cdr3_nt: TGCGCCAGCAGCTTTGCGGGCTTTAACACTGAAGCTTTCTTT
v_call: TRBV3-1/TRBV3-2; d_call: TRBD2; clone_size: .; j_call: TRBJ2-3; cdr3_aa: CASSPPGTSGSTDTQYF; cdr3_nt: TGTGCCAGCAGCCCCCCCGGGACTAGCGGGAGTACAGATACGCAGTATTTT
v_call: TRBV11-3; d_call: TRBD2; clone_size: .; j_call: TRBJ2-3; cdr3_aa: CASSPGTSGSADTQYF; cdr3_nt: TGTGCCAGCAGCCCAGGGACTAGCGGGAGCGCAGATACGCAGTATTTT